The clone carrying this T cell receptor beta chain appeared a few times. cDNA came from roughly 0.5 to 1 ug RNA primed by random hexamers. Via MiXCR, TCRdb re-called the immunoSEQ multiplex PCR reads, giving one row per CDR3 protein. The table has a few hundred thousand distinct CDR3 sequences, just over 90% seen once. With 0 bases removed from V and 3 bases from J, the gap between germline ends came to 6 bases. Germline V gives CDR1 SGHNT, CDR2 YYREEE (reference sequence). The CDR3 is 13 amino acids. CD8+ and CD4+ blood T cells underwent TCR beta sequencing. These data are taken from a study of CD8 T cells in Susac syndrome.

The receptor comes from a human donor with multiple sclerosis. Sequencing was done on a sample of CD4+ T cells from PBMCs. V and J are TRBV5-4 and TRBJ1-2; no definite D call. The CDR3 DNA is TGTGCCAGCAGCTTGGGGACGGACTATGGCTACACCTTC. Protein sequence: CASSLGTDYGYTF.